One and the same sample provided the 25 T cell receptor beta chains below, sequenced in a study of radiation and T cells in renal cell carcinoma (dated by TCRdb to the early 2020s). The library was made by the immunoSEQ multiplex PCR assay. The table comes from immuneACCESS by way of TCRdb, which keeps in-frame sequences with V and J called. Part of the clones is missing from these tables; in studies checked, under half for an unresolved V gene and the rest for unknown reasons. For this sample there are around 140,000 clones; approximately 90% appear just once. Roughly 4% of the sample rests with the top ten. The sample's time point label, decoded: baseline pretreatment blood. Sample treatment or condition, as interpreted from the label and publication: 15 Gy SBRT to primary tumor, nephrectomy 4 weeks later. The sample was blood, taken from a patient whose treatment included radiotherapy and nephrectomy. Receptors were obtained from an older woman with renal cell carcinoma.

The rearrangement links TRBV7-8 to TRBJ1-2; no firm D call. The CDR3 length is 14 residues. The V and J ends lost 2 bases and 3 bases respectively, with 10 bases between them. The germline gives CDR1 SGHVS, CDR2 FQNEAQ. The CDR3 DNA follows: TGTGCCAGCAGCTTAAGTACCGAAGACTATGGCTACACCTTC. Translated: CASSLSTEDYGYTF.

V usage is TRBV18 and J usage is TRBJ2-7; 7 positions match TRBD2. After removal of 0 bases from V and 6 bases from J, the junction contained 14 bases not matched to a gene. The CDR3 runs to 17 residues. Germline V lookup: CDR1 KGHSH, CDR2 LQKENI. Here the CDR3 DNA reads TGTGCCAGCTCACCACCAAGGGCTGCGCGCAGGGAGGGCGAGCAGTACTTC. The encoded protein is CASSPPRAARREGEQYF.

The chain couples TRBV30 to TRBJ1-5; no firm D call. V shed 4 bases and J shed 3 bases, with 10 bases lying between them. This CDR3 has 13 amino acids. Germline V CDR1 and CDR2: GTSNPN, SVGIG (reference sequence). CDR3 coding DNA: TGTGCCTGGAACGGAGACGTCAATCAGCCCCAGCATTTT. Translating gives CAWNGDVNQPQHF.

This clone was recorded a few times. The chain combines TRBV6-1 with TRBJ1-2; D not resolved. The CDR3 sequence is 14 residues long. Germline CDR1 is MNHNS and CDR2 is SASEGT. The germline V and J ends were trimmed by 6 bases and 5 bases, with 16 bases remaining between them. The CDR3 bases are TGTGCCAGCAGGGCAGGCCTGTCGTTTTATGGCTACACCTTC. Its translation: CASRAGLSFYGYTF.

This chain links TRBV7-9 with TRBJ2-1; the D is unclear. The CDR3 extends over 15 amino acids. Per the germline V gene, CDR1 is SEHNR and CDR2 is FQNEAQ (reference sequence). V gave up 5 bases and J gave up 1 base, with 12 bases separating them. This chain's CDR3 is CASSLHLGSYNEQFF. CDR3 sequence (DNA): TGTGCCAGCAGCCTGCACCTGGGGTCCTACAATGAGCAGTTCTTC.

The chain is built from TRBV27 and TRBJ2-3; D is perhaps TRBD2 (5 bases). The CDR3 consists of 16 residues. V lost 5 bases and J 1 base, leaving 16 bases between the germline ends. Per the germline V gene, CDR1 is MNHEY and CDR2 is SMNVEV (reference sequence). CDR3 sequence reads: CASSNVALAGTDTQYF. The CDR3 DNA follows: TGTGCCAGCAGTAATGTAGCGTTGGCTGGCACAGATACGCAGTATTTT.

This rearrangement joins TRBV14 to TRBJ2-1; TRBD2 matches at 8 bases. The CDR3 totals 16 residues. V shed 5 bases, J shed 6 bases, and the junction held 12 bases outside the gene matches. Per germline, CDR1 SGHDN and CDR2 FVKESK. As DNA, the CDR3 is TGTGCCAGCAGCTTCGTGGGTAGCGGGACCGTCAATGAGCAGTTCTTC. It specifies CASSFVGSGTVNEQFF.

CDR3 sequence: CASSPTGYEQYF. CDR3 nucleotide sequence: TGTGCCAGCAGCCCCACAGGGTACGAGCAGTACTTC. V usage is TRBV6-6 and J usage is TRBJ2-7, with D possibly being TRBD1 (6 bases). The CDR3 is 12 amino acids. Trimming took 6 bases from V and 4 from J, leaving 10 bases between them. Germline loops: CDR1 MNHNY, CDR2 SVGAGI (reference sequence).

The chain employs TRBV28 and TRBJ1-1; 7 bases are shared with TRBD1. The CDR3 sequence is 13 residues long. The J segment lost 6 bases and the V segment lost 6 bases, leaving 7 bases of the junction unmatched. Germline CDR1 and CDR2: MDHEN and SYDVKM. The CDR3 DNA reads TGTGCCAGCAGGCCGGGACAGCCAGCTGAAGCTTTCTTT. It encodes CASRPGQPAEAFF. The full variable domain, completed using reference TRBV28 and TRBJ1-1, is DVKVTQSSRYLVKRTGEKVFLECVQDMDHENMFWYRQDPGLGLRLIYFSYDVKMKEKGDIPEGYSVSREKKERFSLILESASTNQTSMYLCASRPGQPAEAFFGQGTRLTVV.

The rearrangement links TRBV2 to TRBJ1-2, with 12 nucleotides matching TRBD1. Looked up from germline, CDR1 is SNHLY and CDR2 is FYNNEI. The V segment lost 9 bases and the J segment 7 bases; nucleotides outside the gene matches: 12. The CDR3 extends over 15 amino acids. This CDR3 reads CASRPPGQGAVGYTF. CDR3 sequence (DNA): TGTGCCAGTAGACCTCCGGGACAGGGGGCCGTTGGCTACACCTTC.

V usage is TRBV7-2 and J usage is TRBJ2-7, with D possibly matching TRBD1 (5 bases). The germline gives CDR1 SGHTA, CDR2 FQGNSA. The CDR3 runs to 14 residues. V lost 5 bases to trimming and J lost 0 bases, with 11 bases between them. The CDR3 region is CASSPRTGSYEQYF. DNA for the CDR3: TGTGCCAGCAGCCCCCGAACAGGCTCCTACGAGCAGTACTTC.

This clone has just one count. This rearrangement joins TRBV9 to TRBJ1-3, with D possibly TRBD1 on 5 matching bases. Trimming removed 0 bases from V and 0 bases from J, with 13 bases in between. Per germline, CDR1 SGDLS and CDR2 YYNGEE. This CDR3 contains 17 residues. CDR3 in amino acids: CASSVAGGTVSGNTIYF. CDR3 bases: TGTGCCAGCAGCGTAGCTGGGGGGACCGTCTCTGGAAACACCATATATTTT. Full variable domain (outside the CDR3, taken from reference TRBV9 and TRBJ1-3): DSGVTQTPKHLITATGQRVTLRCSPRSGDLSVYWYQQSLDQGLQFLIQYYNGEERAKGNILERFSAQQFPDLHSELNLSSLELGDSALYFCASSVAGGTVSGNTIYFGEGSWLTVV.

This chain connects TRBV28 to TRBJ1-1; the D is unclear. Germline values: CDR1 MDHEN, CDR2 SYDVKM. The CDR3 totals 11 residues. The V and J ends lost 3 bases and 6 bases respectively, with 5 bases between them. CDR3 sequence: CASSFYSEAFF. The CDR3 DNA sequence: TGTGCCAGCAGTTTCTATTCTGAAGCTTTCTTT. The entire variable domain, with the rest obtained from reference TRBV28 and TRBJ1-1, is as follows: DVKVTQSSRYLVKRTGEKVFLECVQDMDHENMFWYRQDPGLGLRLIYFSYDVKMKEKGDIPEGYSVSREKKERFSLILESASTNQTSMYLCASSFYSEAFFGQGTRLTVV.

The gene calls are TRBV19 and TRBJ1-1, with 12 nucleotides matching TRBD1. Germline assignment: CDR1 LNHDA and CDR2 SQIVND (reference sequence). The CDR3 loop spans 17 amino acids. V dropped 7 bases and J dropped 3; count of bases not matched to a gene: 12. CDR3 sequence (DNA): TGTGCCAGTAATACTCCCGGGACAGGGGGCGCGCACACTGAAGCTTTCTTT. As protein: CASNTPGTGGAHTEAFF.

The chain is built from TRBV19 and TRBJ2-7; 7 bases map to TRBD2. The germline CDR1 and CDR2 sequences are LNHDA and SQIVND (reference sequence). The CDR3 is 13 residues long. Germline trimming cut 6 bases from V and 6 bases from J; bases unmatched to any gene: 8. CDR3 sequence reads: CASRGGTPVEQYF. CDR3 nucleotide sequence: TGTGCCAGTAGGGGGGGGACCCCAGTCGAGCAGTACTTC.

This chain uses TRBV4-3 with TRBJ2-2; no clear D. CDR1 is LGHNA and CDR2 is YSLEER in the germline V gene. The CDR3 loop spans 15 amino acids. Between the trimmed V and J ends, which lost 1 base and 1 base, there was a span of 7 bases. The CDR3 spells CASSQVRRNTGELFF. The CDR3 DNA sequence: TGCGCCAGCAGCCAAGTACGGAGGAACACCGGGGAGCTGTTTTTT.

The V gene is TRBV9, the J gene TRBJ1-3; a weak D match, TRBD1 (5 bases). The CDR3 extends over 14 amino acids. The germline gives CDR1 SGDLS, CDR2 YYNGEE. The V and J ends lost 4 bases and 2 bases respectively, with 10 bases between them. The CDR3 DNA reads as TGTGCCAGCAGCCCCCGGGACGCTGGAAACACCATATATTTT. This translates into CASSPRDAGNTIYF.

A note on this clone: Other DNA sequences in this specimen translate into the identical CDR3. The rearrangement links TRBV19 to TRBJ2-3; perhaps TRBD2 as D (5 bases). The V end was cut by 5 bases, the J end by 1 base, with 7 bases between. There are 13 residues in the CDR3. The germline CDR1 and CDR2 sequences are LNHDA and SQIVND (reference sequence). The CDR3 coding sequence is TGTGCCAGTAGTGGGCGGGGCACAGATACGCAGTATTTT. Its protein is CASSGRGTDTQYF.

The chain links TRBV19 to TRBJ2-2; 7 bases fit TRBD1. The CDR3 contains 14 residues. The ends lost 7 bases at V and 9 bases at J; junction bases unmatched: 11. Germline assignment: CDR1 LNHDA and CDR2 SQIVND (reference sequence). The DNA of the CDR3 is TGTGCCAGTACCCCTGGGCGAGGGGGCCGGGAGCTGTTTTTT. Its translation: CASTPGRGGRELFF. Combining the CDR3 with reference TRBV19 and TRBJ2-2 gives the whole variable domain DGGITQSPKYLFRKEGQNVTLSCEQNLNHDAMYWYRQDPGQGLRLIYYSQIVNDFQKGDIAEGYSVSREKKESFPLTVTSAQKNPTAFYLCASTPGRGGRELFFGEGSRLTVL.

This sequence joins TRBV5-1 and TRBJ2-5, with D hard to call. The J call is doubtful: the DNA matches TRBJ2-7 better. CDR3 size: 14 residues. Germline V gene sequence: CDR1 SGHRS, CDR2 YFSETQ. CDR3 bases: TGCGCCAGCAGCTTGGACAGTACCTCCTACGAGCAGTACTTC. This codes for CASSLDSTSYEQYF.

The table lists this clone with a few counts. The chain employs TRBV6-6 and TRBJ1-3; D ambiguous. The CDR3 runs to 13 residues. The V and J ends lost 8 bases and 3 bases respectively, with 11 bases between them. Germline V gives CDR1 MNHNY, CDR2 SVGAGI (reference sequence). The CDR3 nucleotides are TGTGCCAGCTTAGGAGGTGGTGGAAACACCATATATTTT. Its translation is CASLGGGGNTIYF.

The genes are TRBV19 and TRBJ1-5; D remains ambiguous. The CDR3 spans 17 residues. Germline assignment: CDR1 LNHDA and CDR2 SQIVND (reference sequence). Trimming removed 3 bases from V and 0 bases from J, with 15 bases in between. CDR3 sequence: CASSIRPGRNSNQPQHF. CDR3 sequence (DNA): TGTGCCAGTAGTATTCGGCCAGGTAGAAATAGCAATCAGCCCCAGCATTTT.

This rearrangement joins TRBV30 to TRBJ1-6; D gene unclear. The germline CDR1 and CDR2 sequences are GTSNPN and SVGIG (reference sequence). The CDR3 sequence is 15 residues long. Trimming removed 0 bases at V and 9 bases at J, with 15 bases between. For the CDR3, the DNA is TGTGCCTGGAGTGTACCCCTCCGCGGCCGTTCACCCCTCCACTTT. Amino acid sequence: CAWSVPLRGRSPLHF.

CDR3 bases: TGTGCCAGCAGCTTGGGACAGGGGGATGGCTACACCTTC. It codes for CASSLGQGDGYTF. The chain recombines TRBV7-6 with TRBJ1-2, with TRBD1 matching 11 bases. Germline loops: CDR1 SGHVS, CDR2 FNYEAQ. The junction had 0 bases not matched to a gene; V was cut back by 3 bases and J by 6 bases. The CDR3 has 13 amino acids.

The V call is TRBV27, the J call TRBJ1-2; perhaps TRBD1 as D (5 bases). Germline V CDR1 and CDR2: MNHEY, SMNVEV (reference sequence). The CDR3 sequence is 15 residues long. Trimming cost V 3 bases and J 1 base, with 12 bases left between them. The CDR3 nucleotides are TGTGCCAGCAGTTTTTATTCGACAGATAACTATGGCTACACCTTC. Encoded protein: CASSFYSTDNYGYTF.